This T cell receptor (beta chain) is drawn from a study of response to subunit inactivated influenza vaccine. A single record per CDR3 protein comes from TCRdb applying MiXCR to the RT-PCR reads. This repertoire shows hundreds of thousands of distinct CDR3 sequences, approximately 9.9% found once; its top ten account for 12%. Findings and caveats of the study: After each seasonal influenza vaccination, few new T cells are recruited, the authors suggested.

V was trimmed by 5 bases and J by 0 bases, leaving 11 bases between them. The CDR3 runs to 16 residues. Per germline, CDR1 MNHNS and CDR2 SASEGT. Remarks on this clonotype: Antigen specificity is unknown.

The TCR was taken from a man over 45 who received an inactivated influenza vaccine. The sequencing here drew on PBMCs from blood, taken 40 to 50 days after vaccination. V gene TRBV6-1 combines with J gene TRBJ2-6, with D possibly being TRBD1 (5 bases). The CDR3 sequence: CASSPRQPSGANVLTF. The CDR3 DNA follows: TGTGCCAGCAGTCCCCGACAGCCCTCTGGGGCCAACGTCCTGACTTTC.